This passage covers 27 T cell receptor beta chains from one sample sequenced in a study of blood T cell repertoires in COVID-19. The data were produced by immunoSEQ multiplex PCR, yet TCRdb's version contains in-frame clones alone and is incomplete. The repertoire holds under 300,000 clones, with roughly 88% as singletons. Sequenced: peripheral blood. The receptor set was obtained from a man aged 80 or over with acute or convalescent COVID-19.

CDR3 in amino acids: CASSTPGRPHSSGNTIYF. The CDR3 DNA reads TGTGCCAGCAGTACGCCGGGAAGGCCCCACTCCTCTGGAAACACCATATATTTT. This chain joins TRBV28 and TRBJ1-3; D is unclear. With 5 bases removed from V and 0 bases from J, the gap between germline ends came to 20 bases. The CDR3 covers 18 residues. CDR1 MDHEN and CDR2 SYDVKM come from the germline V gene.

The chain employs TRBV28 and TRBJ1-6; D is undetermined. Germline values: CDR1 MDHEN, CDR2 SYDVKM. V dropped 3 bases and J dropped 7 bases, with 13 bases sitting between them. There are 15 residues in the CDR3. The CDR3 loop reads CASSFLRGSNSPLHF. In DNA form, the CDR3 reads TGTGCCAGCAGTTTTTTGCGGGGAAGCAATTCACCCCTCCACTTT.

CDR3 DNA sequence: TGTGCCAGCAGTGAGTTTTTGTCTGCTGCGTCGTCCGGGGAGCTGTTTTTT. This encodes CASSEFLSAASSGELFF. The V and J genes are TRBV2 and TRBJ2-2; the D is unclear. This CDR3 is built from 17 residues. Trimming cost V 3 bases and J 6 bases, with 20 bases left between them. Germline V gives CDR1 SNHLY, CDR2 FYNNEI.

The chain links TRBV5-4 to TRBJ2-6, with 7 positions matching TRBD1. This CDR3 is built from 16 residues. The trim removed 5 bases at V and 4 bases at J, leaving 9 bases unmatched. CDR1 is SGHNT, CDR2 YYREEE, per germline (reference sequence). CDR3 DNA: TGTGCCAGCAGTCGCCGGGACAGTCGGGGGGCCAACGTCCTGACTTTC. Translation: CASSRRDSRGANVLTF. Full variable domain (rest looked up from reference TRBV5-4 and TRBJ2-6): ETGVTQSPTHLIKTRGQQVTLRCSSQSGHNTVSWYQQALGQGPQFIFQYYREEENGRGNFPPRFSGLQFPNYSSELNVNALELDDSALYLCASSRRDSRGANVLTFGAGSRLTVL.

The genes are TRBV9 and TRBJ2-2; the D gene is possibly TRBD1 (6 bases). Germline-derived CDR1 and CDR2 are SGDLS and YYNGEE. The CDR3 has 15 residues. Trimming took off 0 bases at V and 6 bases at J, with 12 bases between the two ends. CDR3 in amino acids: CASSVGQDGAGELFF. The CDR3 DNA follows: TGTGCCAGCAGCGTAGGACAGGATGGCGCCGGGGAGCTGTTTTTT.

The CDR3: CASSPFRGTGAPGNTIYF. The CDR3 DNA reads TGTGCCAGCAGCCCCTTTAGGGGGACAGGGGCCCCTGGAAACACCATATATTTT. The chain carries TRBV5-4 and TRBJ1-3; 10 bases fit TRBD1. CDR3 size: 18 residues. Germline V gives CDR1 SGHNT, CDR2 YYREEE (reference sequence). V shed 4 bases, J shed 2 bases, and the junction held 12 bases outside the gene matches. Drawing the rest from reference TRBV5-4 and TRBJ1-3, the complete variable domain is ETGVTQSPTHLIKTRGQQVTLRCSSQSGHNTVSWYQQALGQGPQFIFQYYREEENGRGNFPPRFSGLQFPNYSSELNVNALELDDSALYLCASSPFRGTGAPGNTIYFGEGSWLTVV.

The V and J genes are TRBV3-1 (or the pseudogene TRBV3-2) and TRBJ1-1; D possibly corresponds to TRBD1 (5 bases). V shed 0 bases and J shed 0 bases, with 5 bases lying between them. The germline V gene has CDR1 LGHDT and CDR2 YNNKEL (reference sequence). The CDR3 runs 14 residues. The chain's CDR3 is CASSQEQVNTEAFF. DNA for the CDR3: TGTGCCAGCAGCCAAGAACAGGTGAACACTGAAGCTTTCTTT.

Of note for this clone: This same CDR3 is encoded by further DNA sequences in the sample. This chain uses TRBV3-1 (or the pseudogene TRBV3-2) with TRBJ1-5, with 9 bases fitting TRBD1. V was clipped by 4 bases and J by 8 bases; unmatched bases: 6. This CDR3 spans 14 amino acids. Germline V gives CDR1 LGHDT, CDR2 YNNKEL (reference sequence). In DNA form, the CDR3 reads TGTGCCAGCAGCCTTACAGGGGGCAGGGAGCCCCAGCATTTT. This translates into CASSLTGGREPQHF.

The chain has TRBV11-3 and TRBJ1-1; perhaps TRBD1 as D (5 bases). The CDR3 contains 14 residues. V lost 5 bases to trimming and J lost 5 bases, with 15 bases between them. Germline-derived CDR1 and CDR2 are SGHNT and YENEEA. CDR3 protein: CASSQRGGRTEAFF. CDR3 bases: TGTGCCAGCAGCCAGAGGGGAGGGAGGACTGAAGCTTTCTTT.

J is TRBJ1-1 and V is TRBV28; D gene unclear. This CDR3 region has 15 residues. V dropped 2 bases and J dropped 1 base, with 11 bases sitting between them. The germline V gene encodes CDR1 MDHEN and CDR2 SYDVKM. CDR3 DNA sequence: TGTGCCAGCAGTTTACGAAGAGTCGCGAACACTGAAGCTTTCTTT. Protein product: CASSLRRVANTEAFF.

J is TRBJ1-2 and V is TRBV6-2 or TRBV6-3; D gene unclear. Germline CDR1 is MNHEY and CDR2 is SVGEGT. CDR3 length: 13 amino acids. V was clipped by 6 bases and J by 1 base, with 9 bases between them. This chain's CDR3 is CASSLNRNYGYTF. The CDR3 coding sequence is TGTGCCAGCAGCTTAAATCGTAACTATGGCTACACCTTC.

Worth noting for this clone: The sample contains more than one DNA sequence encoding this CDR3. The chain is built from TRBV7-8 and TRBJ1-1; perhaps TRBD1 as D (5 bases). The V end lost 5 bases, the J end lost 4 bases, and 20 bases lay between the germline ends. The CDR3 loop spans 16 amino acids. Germline V lookup: CDR1 SGHVS, CDR2 FQNEAQ. The chain's CDR3 is CASSRPGFGRGTEAFF. In nucleotides, the CDR3 is TGTGCCAGCAGCCGACCAGGGTTTGGAAGGGGCACTGAAGCTTTCTTT.

V is TRBV7-6 and J is TRBJ1-2; D is unresolved. V gave up 5 bases and J gave up 6 bases, with 22 bases separating them. The germline V gene has CDR1 SGHVS and CDR2 FNYEAQ. The CDR3 totals 16 residues. Here the CDR3 reads CASSPAVPVWGNGYTF. DNA of the CDR3: TGTGCCAGCAGCCCAGCGGTTCCGGTATGGGGAAATGGCTACACCTTC. Together with reference TRBV7-6 and TRBJ1-2, the CDR3 gives the full variable domain: GAGVSQSPRYKVTKRGQDVALRCDPISGHVSLYWYRQALGQGPEFLTYFNYEAQQDKSGLPNDRFSAERPEGSISTLTIQRTEQRDSAMYRCASSPAVPVWGNGYTFGSGTRLTVV.

This chain uses TRBV28 with TRBJ2-7, with D possibly being TRBD1 (5 bases). With 6 bases removed from V and 0 bases from J, the gap between germline ends came to 15 bases. This CDR3 has 15 amino acids. CDR1 and CDR2 (germline): MDHEN, SYDVKM. The DNA of the CDR3 is TGTGCCAGCAGCGGCCCCCGCGACAGCTCCTACGAGCAGTACTTC. Its translation: CASSGPRDSSYEQYF.

Concerning this clone: Other nucleotide sequences in the sample specify the same CDR3. The rearrangement links TRBV10-3 to TRBJ2-1; 7 nucleotides match TRBD1. The CDR3 extends over 15 amino acids. CDR1 is ENHRY, CDR2 SYGVKD, per germline. V trimming: 3 bases; J trimming: 4 bases; junction bases outside the gene matches: 6. The CDR3: CAISDSGGSYNEQFF. CDR3 nucleotide sequence: TGTGCCATCAGTGACTCAGGGGGTTCTTACAATGAGCAGTTCTTC.

This rearrangement joins TRBV10-3 to TRBJ2-2; a weak D match, TRBD1 (6 bases). V was pared by 0 bases and J by 5 bases, with 13 bases between. The CDR3 extends over 16 amino acids. CDR1 and CDR2 (germline): ENHRY, SYGVKD. In DNA, the CDR3 is TGTGCCATCAGTGAGTCTGCCAGGGGTGAGACCGGGGAGCTGTTTTTT. Protein sequence: CAISESARGETGELFF.

The genes are TRBV3-1 (or the pseudogene TRBV3-2) and TRBJ2-7, with D hard to call. Germline assignment: CDR1 LGHDT and CDR2 YNNKEL (reference sequence). The CDR3 length is 12 residues. Trimming took 2 bases from V and 6 from J, leaving 8 bases between them. The CDR3, as DNA: TGTGCCAGCAGCCAATTGGCAGTCGAGCAGTACTTC. It specifies CASSQLAVEQYF.

The table lists this clone with a count of one. This same CDR3 is encoded by further DNA sequences in the sample. This sequence joins TRBV28 and TRBJ1-5; possible D gene TRBD1, 6 bases. The CDR3 contains 13 residues. Germline CDR1 is MDHEN and CDR2 is SYDVKM. The V end was cut by 5 bases, the J end by 4 bases, with 9 bases between. CDR3 bases: TGTGCCAGCAGTCTTCAGGGGAATCAGCCCCAGCATTTT. Translated, it gives CASSLQGNQPQHF.

In its sample, this clone was seen a few times. J is TRBJ1-1 and V is TRBV2; 9 bases fit TRBD1. V shed 6 bases, J shed 1 base, and the junction held 3 bases outside the gene matches. The CDR3 contains 14 residues. CDR1 is SNHLY and CDR2 is FYNNEI in the germline V gene. CDR3 DNA: TGTGCCAGCAGCCTGGACAGGGGGAACACTGAAGCTTTCTTT. Protein: CASSLDRGNTEAFF.

V gene TRBV24-1 combines with J gene TRBJ1-4; no firm D call. The V end lost 0 bases, the J end lost 8 bases, and 12 bases lay between the germline ends. The V gene's germline CDR1 is KGHDR and CDR2 SFDVKD. The CDR3 has 15 residues. The CDR3 protein is CATSDLKSGSEKLFF. CDR3 nucleotide sequence: TGTGCCACCAGTGATTTGAAGTCGGGGAGCGAAAAACTGTTTTTT.

This sequence joins TRBV28 and TRBJ2-7; the match to TRBD1 covers 7 bases. Germline V gene lookup returns CDR1 MDHEN and CDR2 SYDVKM. V shed 5 bases, J shed 1 base, and the junction held 8 bases outside the gene matches. This CDR3 spans 15 amino acids. The CDR3 sequence: CASSPRRDSSYEQYF. The CDR3 region has the DNA TGTGCCAGCAGTCCACGACGGGACAGTTCCTACGAGCAGTACTTC.

This clone occurred once. This chain links TRBV6-1 with TRBJ2-2; the D gene is possibly TRBD1 (6 bases). The CDR3 spans 16 residues. Trimming left V 4 bases short and J 0 bases short, with 12 bases between. CDR1 and CDR2 from the germline V gene are MNHNS and SASEGT. CDR3 sequence: CASSGGTFANTGELFF. As DNA, the CDR3 is TGTGCCAGCAGTGGGGGGACATTCGCGAACACCGGGGAGCTGTTTTTT.

The V gene is TRBV11-3, the J gene TRBJ1-1; 8 bases are shared with TRBD1. This CDR3 region has 13 residues. V shed 6 bases, J shed 4 bases, and the junction held 4 bases outside the gene matches. Germline V CDR1 and CDR2: SGHNT, YENEEA. The CDR3 spells CASRQGVGTEAFF. Written as DNA, the CDR3 is TGTGCCAGCAGACAGGGGGTCGGCACTGAAGCTTTCTTT.

Only one count was recorded for this clone. This rearrangement joins TRBV5-1 to TRBJ1-3; the D is unclear. CDR1 and CDR2 from the germline V gene are SGHRS and YFSETQ. CDR3 length: 14 amino acids. The V end was cut by 4 bases, the J end by 0 bases, with 8 bases between. This CDR3 is CASSGGASGNTIYF. Written as DNA, the CDR3 is TGCGCCAGCAGCGGAGGAGCCTCTGGAAACACCATATATTTT.

V usage is TRBV18 and J usage is TRBJ2-1, with 9 bases matching TRBD1. Germline V gene data show CDR1 as KGHSH and CDR2 as LQKENI. The CDR3 has 13 residues. Trimming at V came to 5 bases and at J to 5 bases, leaving 1 base not matched to a gene. This CDR3 is CASSGQGNNEQFF. DNA of the CDR3: TGTGCCAGCTCAGGACAGGGGAACAATGAGCAGTTCTTC.

This sequence joins TRBV27 and TRBJ2-1; 7 bases agree with TRBD2. The CDR3 has 15 residues. Losses at the gene ends were 5 bases for V and 7 bases for J; bases not matched to a gene: 11. CDR1 is MNHEY and CDR2 is SMNVEV in the germline V gene (reference sequence). The CDR3 protein is CASSLRGDLWNEQFF. The CDR3 region has the DNA TGTGCCAGCAGTCTCCGGGGGGACCTTTGGAATGAGCAGTTCTTC.

The genes are TRBV13 and TRBJ2-3; 7 nucleotides line up with TRBD2. CDR3 length: 14 amino acids. The J segment lost 2 bases and the V segment lost 2 bases, leaving 1 base of the junction unmatched. Germline V gene lookup returns CDR1 PRHDT and CDR2 FYEKMQ (reference sequence). For the CDR3, the DNA is TGTGCCAGCAGCTTACGACTAGCCACAGATACGCAGTATTTT. It codes for CASSLRLATDTQYF.